The 22 T cell receptor beta chains in this list originate from one sample, sequenced in a study of blood T cell repertoires in COVID-19. Profiled with immunoSEQ multiplex PCR; TCRdb holds only in-frame clones, not every one. The sample has nearly 200,000 clones; roughly 90% are singletons. Sequencing used PBMCs or T cells enriched from blood (not recorded which). These receptors all stem from a woman between 18 and 30 years old who had recovered from COVID-19.

This clone was counted a single time. The chain couples TRBV19 to TRBJ2-1; D unresolved. The CDR3 is 17 amino acids. Germline lookup yields CDR1 LNHDA and CDR2 SQIVND (reference sequence). Deletions cut 3 bases from V and 2 bases from J, with 17 bases between. CDR3 loop: CASSIPPAMRPYNEQFF. The CDR3, as DNA: TGTGCCAGTAGTATTCCGCCAGCCATGAGGCCCTACAATGAGCAGTTCTTC.

The rearrangement joins TRBV20-1 to TRBJ2-3, with TRBD2 as a possible D gene (6 bases). The germline V gene has CDR1 DFQATT and CDR2 SNEGSKA (reference sequence). Trimming removed 5 bases at V and 6 bases at J, with 9 bases between. This CDR3 comprises 11 residues. The CDR3 DNA is TGCAGTGCTCGCCGGGGGGATACGCAGTATTTT. It is translated as CSARRGDTQYF.

V is TRBV5-5 and J is TRBJ1-6; 10 bases agree with TRBD1. Germline lookup yields CDR1 SGHKS and CDR2 YYEKEE (reference sequence). This CDR3 contains 16 residues. The trim removed 3 bases at V and 9 bases at J, leaving 9 bases unmatched. CDR3 sequence: CASSWETGGFGSPLHF. CDR3 in DNA: TGTGCCAGCAGCTGGGAGACAGGGGGCTTTGGTTCACCCCTCCACTTT. Full variable domain (remainder filled in from reference TRBV5-5 and TRBJ1-6): DAGVTQSPTHLIKTRGQQVTLRCSPISGHKSVSWYQQVLGQGPQFIFQYYEKEERGRGNFPDRFSARQFPNYSSELNVNALLLGDSALYLCASSWETGGFGSPLHFGNGTRLTVT.

The genes are TRBV5-1 and TRBJ2-5; 8 bases agree with TRBD1. The CDR3 is made up of 15 amino acids. Looked up from germline, CDR1 is SGHRS and CDR2 is YFSETQ. The trim removed 0 bases at V and 1 base at J, leaving 2 bases unmatched. The CDR3 nucleotides are TGCGCCAGCAGCTTGGAGGACAGGGTCCAAGAGACCCAGTACTTC. It codes for CASSLEDRVQETQYF. Combining the CDR3 with reference TRBV5-1 and TRBJ2-5 gives the whole variable domain KAGVTQTPRYLIKTRGQQVTLSCSPISGHRSVSWYQQTPGQGLQFLFEYFSETQRNKGNFPGRFSGRQFSNSRSEMNVSTLELGDSALYLCASSLEDRVQETQYFGPGTRLLVL.

V usage is TRBV5-1 and J usage is TRBJ2-7; 7 bases line up with TRBD1. The V and J ends lost 0 bases and 2 bases, in that order; junction bases with no gene match: 2. The CDR3 has 14 residues. CDR1 and CDR2 from the germline V gene are SGHRS and YFSETQ. Written as DNA, the CDR3 is TGCGCCAGCAGCTTGGTACAGGGGCCCTACGAGCAGTACTTC. Translating it yields CASSLVQGPYEQYF.

V gene TRBV5-1 combines with J gene TRBJ2-7; the D gene is possibly TRBD1 (6 bases). Trimming removed 1 base at V and 3 bases at J, with 14 bases between. The length of the CDR3 is 15 residues. Germline V gives CDR1 SGHRS, CDR2 YFSETQ. The CDR3 coding sequence is TGCGCCAGCAGCTTGAGCCCTGGACAGCTCTACGAGCAGTACTTC. Residues: CASSLSPGQLYEQYF. Variable domain in full (rest from reference TRBV5-1 and TRBJ2-7): KAGVTQTPRYLIKTRGQQVTLSCSPISGHRSVSWYQQTPGQGLQFLFEYFSETQRNKGNFPGRFSGRQFSNSRSEMNVSTLELGDSALYLCASSLSPGQLYEQYFGPGTRLTVT.

The V gene is TRBV29-1, the J gene TRBJ1-1; D possibly corresponds to TRBD1 (5 bases). Germline-derived CDR1 and CDR2 are SQVTM and ANQGSEA. The CDR3 is made up of 15 amino acids. Trimming stripped 0 bases from V and 1 base from J, with 12 bases between. The CDR3 DNA reads as TGCAGCGTTGAAGATCGGTATCAGGGGAACACTGAAGCTTTCTTT. Protein sequence: CSVEDRYQGNTEAFF.

This rearrangement joins TRBV7-9 to TRBJ1-2; D is undetermined. CDR1 is SEHNR, CDR2 FQNEAQ, per germline (reference sequence). Trimming shortened V by 2 bases and J by 3 bases, and 7 bases separated the two germline ends. The CDR3 totals 13 residues. CDR3 DNA: TGTGCCAGCAGCTTACGGGAGGACTATGGCTACACCTTC. Protein sequence: CASSLREDYGYTF.

In nucleotides, the CDR3 is TGTGCCAGCAGCGCCCCTTTAGCCTACAGGGCTGGCTACACCTTC. This sequence encodes CASSAPLAYRAGYTF. The rearrangement joins TRBV9 to TRBJ1-2; D may be TRBD1 (6 bases). The CDR3 has 15 amino acids. Looked up from germline, CDR1 is SGDLS and CDR2 is YYNGEE. Trimming left V 3 bases short and J 7 bases short, with 19 bases between.

This chain joins TRBV4-1 and TRBJ1-3; D gene ambiguous. V dropped 0 bases and J dropped 4 bases, with 13 bases sitting between them. CDR1 and CDR2 from the germline V gene are MGHRA and YSYEKL. The CDR3 extends over 16 amino acids. The CDR3 DNA sequence: TGCGCCAGCAGCCAAGATGTGTCGGGTGGCGGAAACACCATATATTTT. Encoded protein: CASSQDVSGGGNTIYF.

The V call is TRBV2, the J call TRBJ2-2; the D is unclear. The V gene's germline CDR1 is SNHLY and CDR2 FYNNEI. The V and J ends lost 8 bases and 1 base respectively, with 8 bases between them. The CDR3 extends over 13 amino acids. Here the CDR3 reads CASEKQNTGELFF. The CDR3 DNA reads as TGTGCCAGCGAAAAACAGAACACCGGGGAGCTGTTTTTT. Variable domain in full (rest from reference TRBV2 and TRBJ2-2): EPEVTQTPSHQVTQMGQEVILRCVPISNHLYFYWYRQILGQKVEFLVSFYNNEISEKSEIFDDQFSVERPDGSNFTLKIRSTKLEDSAMYFCASEKQNTGELFFGEGSRLTVL.

The chain has TRBV7-9 and TRBJ2-3; D remains ambiguous. V was clipped by 4 bases and J by 7 bases, with 9 bases between them. The CDR3 runs 12 residues. Germline V CDR1 and CDR2: SEHNR, FQNEAQ (reference sequence). CDR3 sequence (DNA): TGTGCCAGCAGCTCCGAGCCGTATACGCAGTATTTT. It is translated as CASSSEPYTQYF.

This chain uses TRBV11-2 with TRBJ2-2; D not resolved. Per germline, CDR1 SGHAT and CDR2 FQNNGV. There are 14 residues in the CDR3. V lost 3 bases and J 1 base, leaving 6 bases between the germline ends. CDR3 protein: CASSFSQNTGELFF. The CDR3 region has the DNA TGTGCCAGCAGCTTTTCCCAGAACACCGGGGAGCTGTTTTTT.

This clone appeared a single time. The chain links TRBV4-1 to TRBJ2-5, with 12 bases lining up with TRBD2. The CDR3 loop spans 16 amino acids. Germline CDR1 reads MGHRA; CDR2 reads YSYEKL. With 3 bases clipped from V and 5 bases from J, the junction kept 7 bases outside the gene matches. DNA of the CDR3: TGCGCCAGCAGCCACCTGACTAGCGGGGGCTCCGAGACCCAGTACTTC. This sequence encodes CASSHLTSGGSETQYF.

The J gene is TRBJ2-1, the V gene TRBV18; D unclear. V was cut by 3 bases and J by 10 bases, with 7 bases left in between. Per germline, CDR1 KGHSH and CDR2 LQKENI. The CDR3 is made up of 11 amino acids. CDR3 nucleotides: TGTGCCAGCTCACCTGGCAACGAGCAGTTCTTC. It specifies CASSPGNEQFF.

The chain employs TRBV11-2 and TRBJ2-7; TRBD1 aligns across 7 bases. The CDR3 spans 14 residues. V gave up 4 bases and J gave up 4 bases; unmatched junction bases: 7. Germline CDR1 is SGHAT and CDR2 is FQNNGV. The CDR3 reads CASSSNRGFYEQYF. Written as DNA, the CDR3 is TGTGCCAGCAGCTCGAACAGGGGATTTTACGAGCAGTACTTC.

The chain uses TRBV19 and TRBJ1-5, with a weak D call TRBD1 (6 bases). V was trimmed by 6 bases and J by 6 bases, leaving 15 bases between them. Germline CDR1 and CDR2: LNHDA and SQIVND (reference sequence). The CDR3 runs to 14 residues. The CDR3 is CASSRTGQAQPQHF. DNA for the CDR3: TGTGCCAGTAGCCGAACAGGGCAGGCTCAGCCCCAGCATTTT.

The chain is built from TRBV5-1 and TRBJ2-3; D unclear. The CDR3 consists of 16 residues. From germline, CDR1 is SGHRS and CDR2 YFSETQ. Trimming removed 0 bases at V and 3 bases at J, with 14 bases between. The CDR3 protein is CASSLASLLETDTQYF. The CDR3 DNA reads TGCGCCAGCAGCTTGGCATCCTTGCTCGAGACAGATACGCAGTATTTT.

The V and J genes are TRBV5-1 and TRBJ2-7; 8 bases line up with TRBD1. Trimming at V came to 4 bases and at J to 2 bases, leaving 5 bases not matched to a gene. Per germline, CDR1 SGHRS and CDR2 YFSETQ. The CDR3 extends over 14 amino acids. CDR3 sequence reads: CASSTDRGPYEQYF. Here the CDR3 DNA reads TGCGCCAGCAGCACCGACAGGGGACCCTACGAGCAGTACTTC.

V usage is TRBV4-1 and J usage is TRBJ1-6; the match to TRBD1 covers 8 bases. From germline, CDR1 is MGHRA and CDR2 YSYEKL. With V trimmed by 4 bases and J by 8 bases, 4 bases remained unmatched. There are 14 residues in the CDR3. In nucleotides, the CDR3 is TGCGCCAGCAGCCGGACAGGGTCGGATTCACCCCTCCACTTT. The encoded protein is CASSRTGSDSPLHF.

This clone showed up just a few times. The rearrangement joins TRBV27 to TRBJ1-2, with D perhaps TRBD1 (6 bases). The germline V gene has CDR1 MNHEY and CDR2 SMNVEV (reference sequence). Trimming took 2 bases from V and 5 from J, leaving 12 bases between them. The CDR3 has 14 residues. The CDR3 region has the DNA TGTGCCAGCAGTTTAGGGCAGACAGGATATGGCTACACCTTC. Translating it yields CASSLGQTGYGYTF.

This chain uses TRBV20-1 with TRBJ2-5; the match to TRBD2 covers 11 bases. The CDR3 is 14 amino acids. The V and J ends lost 3 bases and 3 bases, in that order; junction bases with no gene match: 3. Germline lookup yields CDR1 DFQATT and CDR2 SNEGSKA (reference sequence). CDR3 nucleotides: TGCAGTGCTAGTATAGCGGGGGGGAAAGAGACCCAGTACTTC. Translated: CSASIAGGKETQYF.